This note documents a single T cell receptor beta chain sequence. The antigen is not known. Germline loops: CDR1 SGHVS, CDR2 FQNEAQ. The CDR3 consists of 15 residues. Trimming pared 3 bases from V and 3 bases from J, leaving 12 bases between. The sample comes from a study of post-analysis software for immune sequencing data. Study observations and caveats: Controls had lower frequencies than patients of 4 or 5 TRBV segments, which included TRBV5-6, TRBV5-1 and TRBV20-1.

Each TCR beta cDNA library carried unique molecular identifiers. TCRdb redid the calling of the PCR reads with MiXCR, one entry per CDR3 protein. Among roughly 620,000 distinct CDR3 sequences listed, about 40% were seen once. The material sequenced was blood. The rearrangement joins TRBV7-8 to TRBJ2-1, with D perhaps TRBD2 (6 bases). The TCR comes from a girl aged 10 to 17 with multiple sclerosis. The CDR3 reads CASSLGLASYNEQFF. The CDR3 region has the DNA TGTGCCAGCAGCTTGGGGCTAGCGAGCTACAATGAGCAGTTCTTC.